One and the same sample provided the 19 T cell receptor beta chains below, sequenced in a study of OX40 agonist ivuxolimab in advanced cancers. Sequencing used immunoSEQ multiplex PCR; TCRdb keeps in-frame clones, though not all of them. The sample contains around 59,000 clones, approximately 90% of which appear only once. The source material was CD4+ or CD8+ T cells sorted from blood, sampled in a trial of the OX40 agonist ivuxolimab. The source of these receptors is an adult with an advanced solid tumor such as melanoma, head and neck, liver or kidney cancer.

The chain links TRBV6-1 to TRBJ1-1, with D possibly TRBD1 on 6 matching bases. This CDR3 has 14 residues. Germline V gene lookup returns CDR1 MNHNS and CDR2 SASEGT. Trimming cost V 7 bases and J 6 bases, with 18 bases left between them. The CDR3 sequence is CASTISPGTSEAFF. The CDR3 coding sequence is TGTGCCAGCACTATAAGCCCCGGGACATCTGAAGCTTTCTTT.

The chain has TRBV27 and TRBJ2-2; D is ambiguous. Germline CDR1 and CDR2: MNHEY and SMNVEV (reference sequence). The CDR3 covers 12 residues. Trimming took off 2 bases at V and 8 bases at J, with 6 bases between the two ends. Written as DNA, the CDR3 is TGTGCCAGCAGTTTACTGGGAGGGGAGCTGTTTTTT. It codes for CASSLLGGELFF.

The rearrangement joins TRBV7-3 to TRBJ2-2; D may be TRBD1 or TRBD2 (5 bases each). The CDR3 contains 16 residues. V lost 5 bases to trimming and J lost 4 bases, with 17 bases between them. Germline loops: CDR1 SGHTA, CDR2 FQGTGA. CDR3 DNA: TGTGCCAGCAGCCCCGAGGGTAGAAGGGGCACCGGGGAGCTGTTTTTT. Translated: CASSPEGRRGTGELFF.

V usage is TRBV11-2 and J usage is TRBJ2-1; D could derive from TRBD1 or TRBD2 (5 bases each). This CDR3 is 16 amino acids long. Trimming stripped 5 bases from V and 0 bases from J, with 14 bases between. The germline CDR1 and CDR2 sequences are SGHAT and FQNNGV. The CDR3 sequence: CASSPPAGSSYNEQFF. For the CDR3, the DNA is TGTGCCAGCAGCCCTCCCGCAGGGAGCTCCTACAATGAGCAGTTCTTC.

This clone was seen more than once but under ten times. This rearrangement joins TRBV30 to TRBJ2-2; D is unclear. Trimming removed 3 bases at V and 1 base at J, with 3 bases between. Germline V CDR1 and CDR2: GTSNPN, SVGIG (reference sequence). The CDR3 consists of 12 residues. This CDR3 is CAWRGNTGELFF. The DNA of the CDR3 is TGTGCCTGGAGGGGGAACACCGGGGAGCTGTTTTTT.

The rearrangement joins TRBV19 to TRBJ1-4, with unresolved D. CDR3 length equals 15 residues. Germline CDR1 is LNHDA and CDR2 is SQIVND (reference sequence). Between the trimmed V and J ends, which lost 5 bases and 3 bases, there was a span of 13 bases. The CDR3 loop reads CASSPLEGSNEKLFF. The CDR3 nucleotides are TGTGCCAGTAGTCCCTTAGAGGGTTCTAATGAAAAACTGTTTTTT. Filled out from reference TRBV19 and TRBJ1-4, the complete variable domain reads DGGITQSPKYLFRKEGQNVTLSCEQNLNHDAMYWYRQDPGQGLRLIYYSQIVNDFQKGDIAEGYSVSREKKESFPLTVTSAQKNPTAFYLCASSPLEGSNEKLFFGSGTQLSVL.

The chain joins TRBV9 to TRBJ2-7, with 11 positions matching TRBD1. Germline V gives CDR1 SGDLS, CDR2 YYNGEE. The CDR3 covers 14 residues. The ends lost 4 bases at V and 6 bases at J; junction bases unmatched: 6. CDR3 nucleotide sequence: TGTGCCAGCAGCCCTCGGGACAGGGGGAGCGAGCAGTACTTC. Translated: CASSPRDRGSEQYF.

This chain links TRBV19 with TRBJ1-1; possible D gene TRBD1, 6 bases. The CDR3 is 15 amino acids. CDR1 and CDR2 from the germline V gene are LNHDA and SQIVND (reference sequence). The V end lost 5 bases, the J end lost 4 bases, and 17 bases lay between the germline ends. This CDR3 reads CASSLMDGGGTEAFF. CDR3 nucleotides: TGTGCCAGTAGTCTGATGGACGGAGGGGGCACTGAAGCTTTCTTT.

The rearrangement links TRBV19 to TRBJ2-3; 11 nucleotides match TRBD2. CDR3 length: 16 residues. V gave up 5 bases and J gave up 3 bases; unmatched junction bases: 7. Germline V gene lookup returns CDR1 LNHDA and CDR2 SQIVND (reference sequence). The CDR3, as DNA: TGTGCCAGTAGTTCATGGCGGACTAGCGGGACAGATACGCAGTATTTT. It translates to CASSSWRTSGTDTQYF.

The chain carries TRBV6-5 and TRBJ1-3; D gene uncertain. Germline V gene data show CDR1 as MNHEY and CDR2 as SVGAGI. Trimming left V 6 bases short and J 4 bases short, with 16 bases between. The CDR3 runs to 15 residues. CDR3 DNA sequence: TGTGCCAGCAGACCGGGCCCGTCAAGGGGAAACACCATATATTTT. Residues: CASRPGPSRGNTIYF.

The chain uses TRBV9 and TRBJ2-2; D not resolved. The germline V and J ends were trimmed by 7 bases and 1 base, with 20 bases remaining between them. CDR1 is SGDLS and CDR2 is YYNGEE in the germline V gene. CDR3 size: 17 residues. The CDR3: CASSRLGLAMNTGELFF. The CDR3, as DNA: TGTGCCAGCTCCCGCTTAGGGCTGGCGATGAACACCGGGGAGCTGTTTTTT.

The V gene is TRBV6-1, the J gene TRBJ2-7; 13 bases are shared with TRBD2. The length of the CDR3 is 17 residues. The V gene end was trimmed by 3 bases and the J gene end by 2 bases; junction bases not matched to a gene: 7. From germline, CDR1 is MNHNS and CDR2 SASEGT. Here the CDR3 DNA reads TGTGCCAGCAGTGATGGGGTCGGACTAGCGGGAGCCTACGAGCAGTACGTC. This translates into CASSDGVGLAGAYEQYV.

This chain uses TRBV5-6 with TRBJ1-2; D is ambiguous. Germline loops: CDR1 SGHDT, CDR2 YYEEEE. The CDR3 has 15 residues. Trimming took 4 bases from V and 6 from J, leaving 19 bases between them. CDR3 nucleotide sequence: TGTGCCAGCAGCCTGCTAGAACCGATGCTTAATGGCTACACCTTC. It specifies CASSLLEPMLNGYTF.

V gene TRBV6-5 combines with J gene TRBJ1-2; a weak D match, TRBD1 (5 bases). The CDR3 covers 12 residues. Per the germline V gene, CDR1 is MNHEY and CDR2 is SVGAGI. Trimming removed 6 bases at V and 7 bases at J, with 12 bases between. The CDR3 DNA reads TGTGCCAGCAGCCCTTCTGGGGGTGGCTACACCTTC. Its protein product is CASSPSGGGYTF.

The rearrangement links TRBV25-1 to TRBJ1-2; the D is unclear. Between the trimmed V and J ends, which lost 8 bases and 2 bases, there was a span of 15 bases. Germline-derived CDR1 and CDR2 are MGHDK and SYGVNS. CDR3 length: 14 amino acids. CDR3 loop: CASAPGFENYGYTF. Here the CDR3 DNA reads TGTGCCAGCGCTCCAGGATTTGAGAACTATGGCTACACCTTC.

V and J are TRBV13 and TRBJ1-1; TRBD1 agrees at 7 bases. CDR1 is PRHDT, CDR2 FYEKMQ, per germline (reference sequence). The CDR3 is made up of 15 amino acids. V shed 0 bases and J 4 bases; nucleotides not matched to a gene: 5. The DNA for the CDR3 is TGTGCCAGCAGCTTAGGCGAGGGGGCGCGCACTGAAGCTTTCTTT. It yields the protein CASSLGEGARTEAFF.

The chain uses TRBV19 and TRBJ2-7; 10 nucleotides match TRBD1. This CDR3 spans 14 amino acids. Germline V gene data show CDR1 as LNHDA and CDR2 as SQIVND (reference sequence). Germline trimming cut 9 bases from V and 4 bases from J; bases unmatched to any gene: 9. The CDR3 bases are TGTGCCAGCTCCGCGGGACAGGGGTTGTACGAGCAGTACTTC. Amino acids: CASSAGQGLYEQYF. The full variable domain, completed using reference TRBV19 and TRBJ2-7, is DGGITQSPKYLFRKEGQNVTLSCEQNLNHDAMYWYRQDPGQGLRLIYYSQIVNDFQKGDIAEGYSVSREKKESFPLTVTSAQKNPTAFYLCASSAGQGLYEQYFGPGTRLTVT.

This sequence joins TRBV30 and TRBJ1-2; the D is unclear. The germline V and J ends were trimmed by 3 bases and 1 base, with 15 bases remaining between them. CDR3 length: 15 residues. Looked up from germline, CDR1 is GTSNPN and CDR2 is SVGIG (reference sequence). As DNA, the CDR3 is TGTGCCTGGAGAGGGCGCTATAGAGTTAACTATGGCTACACCTTC. It encodes CAWRGRYRVNYGYTF.

The rearrangement uses TRBV10-3 and TRBJ2-1; D possibly uses TRBD1 or TRBD2 (7 bases each). CDR1 is ENHRY and CDR2 is SYGVKD in the germline V gene. The CDR3 runs 14 residues. Trimming took 6 bases from V and 8 from J, leaving 17 bases between them. The CDR3 loop is CAIREGAGADEQFF. For the CDR3, the DNA is TGTGCCATCAGAGAGGGGGCGGGAGCGGATGAGCAGTTCTTC.